This TCR beta chain was captured by sequencing in a study of T cells in Graves' hyperthyroidism and ophthalmopathy (dated by TCRdb to the late 2010s). Looking at the study overall: Peripheral blood samples were taken at initial diagnosis, before any treatment was given. To identify TCR V-J signatures that set the groups apart, the researchers used a discovery cohort of 90 to 100 patients, made up of fewer than 50 with Graves' ophthalmopathy and 57 with stable Graves' hyperthyroidism. An independent validation cohort of around 19 hyperthyroidism patients and roughly 16 patients who later progressed to ophthalmopathy tested prospective prediction of ophthalmopathy. The roughly 90 discovery patients were divided at random into training and test sets in a 7:3 ratio. In several Graves' hyperthyroidism patients, the study also compared T-cell repertoires from thyroid tissue with T-cell repertoires from blood. After blood sampling, hyperthyroidism patients were treated with methimazole at a starting dose of 30 mg daily, and ophthalmopathy patients were treated with high-dose intravenous methylprednisolone. According to the paper, TCR Vbeta CDR3 sequencing was carried out on around 140 peripheral blood samples, which came from about 45 ophthalmopathy, 75 or so hyperthyroidism and approximately 17 progressor patients.

Concerning this clonotype: This clone's antigen is unknown. Per-nucleotide qualities are absent, and no much larger clonotype sits a single base away.

Graves' hyperthyroidism was defined as stable when no progression to ophthalmopathy occurred over 18 months of follow-up. The hyperthyroidism patients were between 18 and 65 years old and newly diagnosed, with a disease duration of less than 2 months. Exclusion was applied to patients with uncontrolled infections, other autoimmune diseases, pregnancy or lactation. Clinical symptoms, serum thyroxine and TRAb, thyroid ultrasound, and orbital computed tomography formed the basis for the diagnoses. PBMCs were isolated from roughly 10 ml of fresh peripheral blood by Ficoll-Paque density gradient centrifugation. Total RNA was extracted with Trizol reagent, and quality was checked on an Agilent 2100 Bioanalyzer. Amplification of TCR beta CDR3 regions was carried out from RNA transcripts. A first-round RT-PCR of the TCR CDR3 used the HTBI primer set with the Qiagen OneStep RT-PCR kit. Libraries were constructed in a second round of multiplex PCR, after which size selection and purification were carried out. Paired-end sequencing of the libraries was performed with 100 bp reads on an Illumina HiSeq2000. As for the original processing: SOAPnuke was used to process the raw data, removing reads that contained adapters or uncalled bases, had a mean Phred below 15, or lacked an exact match to the constant primer or identifier. High-quality paired reads were merged with COPE v1.2.5, and unique nucleotide sequences were defined as clonotypes. MiTCR v1.1 was used to align the clonotypes against IMGT TRBV, TRBD and TRBJ reference segments. The analysis was restricted to V-J combinations with a frequency above 0.0001, which together covered 98% to 99.2% of the repertoires. The TCS score was defined as the ratio of F50 (clonal expansion) to E x V (chaos), calculated using BLOSUM62-based TCRdist between CDR3 peptides within each V-J. Welch's t-statistics and random forest reduced fewer than 550 V-J features to some 14, which were used in a naive Bayes classifier (R e1071). The similarity between thyroid and blood repertoires was quantified using the Morisita-Horn index. TCRdb redid the processing of the public reads, applying fastp at Q25 and MiXCR, and retained in-frame beta chains. Rows are combined by CDR3 protein, so each entry shows the most common genes and DNA. TCRdb, not the authors, supplied the V and J calls. The sample yields hundreds of thousands of distinct CDR3 sequences; approximately 36% were counted once. The ten largest clones take up roughly 31% of the sample.

V loses 6 bases, J loses 0 bases, and the germline ends lie 6 bases apart. Its CDR3 holds 13 amino acids, cysteine through phenylalanine. Left in the record is the CDR3 DNA by itself, 39 bases read in frame from the first base. Broad study findings and their caveats: Most expanded thyroid clonotypes (frequency above 0.001) were also detected in blood, suggesting blood repertoires may reflect thyroid immune responses. A model built on a 13 V-J signature distinguished ophthalmopathy from stable hyperthyroidism, reaching 87.88% sensitivity and around 82% specificity in cross-validation and 80%/75% in testing. In validation, the model predicted progression to ophthalmopathy a median of roughly six months before onset, with about 70% sensitivity and 72.22% specificity. Sample size was not statistically predetermined, and investigators were not blinded to group allocation.

The chain is encoded by TRBV12-3 or TRBV12-4 joined to TRBJ1-5, with the D gene not clear enough to name. The sample consisted of blood. This sequence was found in a woman aged 40 to 49 with Graves' hyperthyroidism. The base sequence is TGTGCCAGCAGGTGGGATAGCAATCAGCCCCAGCATTTT. It translates as CASRWDSNQPQHF.